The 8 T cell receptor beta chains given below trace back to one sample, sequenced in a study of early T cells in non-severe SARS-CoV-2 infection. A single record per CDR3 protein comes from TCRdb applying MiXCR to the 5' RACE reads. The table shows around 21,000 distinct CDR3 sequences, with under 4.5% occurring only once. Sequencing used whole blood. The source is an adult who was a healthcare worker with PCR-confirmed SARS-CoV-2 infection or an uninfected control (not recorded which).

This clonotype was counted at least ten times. The CDR3 sequence is CASSSGTGGVGKAFF. The DNA for the CDR3 is TGTGCCAGCAGTTCCGGGACAGGGGGCGTCGGGAAAGCTTTCTTT. This chain uses TRBV14 with TRBJ1-1; 12 bases match TRBD1. V gave up 6 bases and J gave up 9 bases; unmatched junction bases: 11. Germline V gives CDR1 SGHDN, CDR2 FVKESK. CDR3 length equals 15 residues.

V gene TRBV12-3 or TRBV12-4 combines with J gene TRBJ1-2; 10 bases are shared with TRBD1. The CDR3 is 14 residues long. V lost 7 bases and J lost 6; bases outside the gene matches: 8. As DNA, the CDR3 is TGTGCCAGCAACCCCTCCGGACAGGGGGATGGCTACACCTTC. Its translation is CASNPSGQGDGYTF.

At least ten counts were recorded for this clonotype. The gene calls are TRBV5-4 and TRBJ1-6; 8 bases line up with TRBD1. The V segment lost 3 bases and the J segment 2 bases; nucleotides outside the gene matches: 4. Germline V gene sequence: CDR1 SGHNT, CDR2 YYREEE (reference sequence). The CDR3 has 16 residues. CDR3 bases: TGTGCCAGCAGCTACGGACAGGGCACCTATAATTCACCCCTCCACTTT. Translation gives CASSYGQGTYNSPLHF.

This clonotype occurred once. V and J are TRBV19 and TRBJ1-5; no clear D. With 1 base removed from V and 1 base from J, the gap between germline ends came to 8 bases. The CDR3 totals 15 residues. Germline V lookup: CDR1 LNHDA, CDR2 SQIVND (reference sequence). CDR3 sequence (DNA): TGTGCCAGTAGTATAGGTTGGGTGAGCAATCAGCCCCAGCATTTT. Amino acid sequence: CASSIGWVSNQPQHF.

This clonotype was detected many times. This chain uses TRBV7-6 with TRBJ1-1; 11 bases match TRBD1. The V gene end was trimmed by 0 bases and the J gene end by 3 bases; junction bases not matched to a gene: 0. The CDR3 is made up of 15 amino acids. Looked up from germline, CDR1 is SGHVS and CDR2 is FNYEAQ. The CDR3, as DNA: TGTGCCAGCAGCTTAGCGGGACAGGGGGACACTGAAGCTTTCTTT. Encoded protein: CASSLAGQGDTEAFF. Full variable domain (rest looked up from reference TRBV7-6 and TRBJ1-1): GAGVSQSPRYKVTKRGQDVALRCDPISGHVSLYWYRQALGQGPEFLTYFNYEAQQDKSGLPNDRFSAERPEGSISTLTIQRTEQRDSAMYRCASSLAGQGDTEAFFGQGTRLTVV.

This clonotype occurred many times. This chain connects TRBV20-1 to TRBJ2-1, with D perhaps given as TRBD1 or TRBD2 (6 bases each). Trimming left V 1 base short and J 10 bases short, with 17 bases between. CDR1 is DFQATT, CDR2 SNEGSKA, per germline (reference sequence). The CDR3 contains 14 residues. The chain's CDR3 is CSARVRGRNPEQFF. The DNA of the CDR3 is TGCAGTGCTAGAGTTCGGGGGCGGAACCCGGAGCAGTTCTTC.

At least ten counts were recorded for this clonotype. CDR3: CASTQGGGYTF. In DNA form, the CDR3 reads TGTGCCAGCACCCAGGGGGGAGGCTACACCTTC. The V and J genes are TRBV7-8 and TRBJ1-2; 7 bases are a match to TRBD1. Germline lookup yields CDR1 SGHVS and CDR2 FQNEAQ. V gave up 7 bases and J gave up 8 bases; unmatched junction bases: 4. There are 11 residues in the CDR3.

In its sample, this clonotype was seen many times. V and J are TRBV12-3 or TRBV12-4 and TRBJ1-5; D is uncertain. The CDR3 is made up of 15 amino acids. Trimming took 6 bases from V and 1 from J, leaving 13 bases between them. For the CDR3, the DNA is TGTGCCAGCAGGTCACGTAGGGAGAGCAATCAGCCCCAGCATTTT. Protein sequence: CASRSRRESNQPQHF.